Following are 19 T cell receptor beta chains from one sample sequenced in a study of blood T cells in healthy people across ages. Combining a sample-barcoded 5' primer with a J-beta primer mix, a second PCR ran for roughly 7 to 12 cycles. TCRdb used MiXCR to reprocess the 5' RACE reads, holding one entry per CDR3 protein. Counted here are about 1.8 million distinct CDR3 sequences, about 50% occurring once; the ten biggest clones make up about 2.1%. Sequenced sample: blood. These TCRs come from a woman in her forties in good health.

V usage is TRBV20-1 and J usage is TRBJ2-7, with TRBD2 as a possible D gene (6 bases). The CDR3 is made up of 14 amino acids. The germline V gene encodes CDR1 DFQATT and CDR2 SNEGSKA (reference sequence). V shed 3 bases and J shed 2 bases, with 14 bases lying between them. DNA for the CDR3: TGCAGTGCTAGGTCGAGCGGGTCAGCCTACGAGCAGTACTTC. Protein: CSARSSGSAYEQYF.

This clonotype was seen a handful of times. The chain combines TRBV18 with TRBJ2-7; tentative D call: TRBD1 (5 bases). The closer fit of TRBJ2-4 to the DNA end suggests the J call may be wrong. CDR1 is KGHSH and CDR2 is LQKENI in the germline V gene. The CDR3 runs to 15 residues. CDR3: CASSPSLGLGNIQYF. CDR3 coding DNA: TGTGCCAGCTCACCGTCCTTGGGGCTCGGAAACATTCAGTACTTC.

V is TRBV7-9 and J is TRBJ2-5; TRBD2 matches at 8 bases. Trimming took 1 base from V and 4 from J; bases not matched to a gene: 8. The CDR3 consists of 16 residues. Germline V gives CDR1 SEHNR, CDR2 FQNEAQ (reference sequence). As DNA, the CDR3 is TGTGCCAGCAGCTTAGTGGGACGGGGGGGACGAGAGACCCAGTACTTC. It translates to CASSLVGRGGRETQYF.

This clonotype was seen more than once but under ten times. The chain uses TRBV20-1 and TRBJ2-1, with D maybe TRBD1 (6 bases). The V end was cut by 2 bases, the J end by 10 bases, with 12 bases between. The CDR3 extends over 12 amino acids. Germline loops: CDR1 DFQATT, CDR2 SNEGSKA (reference sequence). This CDR3 is CSARWQGNEQFF. The CDR3 DNA follows: TGCAGTGCTAGATGGCAGGGGAACGAGCAGTTCTTC.

This clonotype was observed a handful of times. The chain joins TRBV20-1 to TRBJ1-6; D is perhaps TRBD1 (5 bases). This CDR3 is built from 16 residues. With 5 bases removed from V and 3 bases from J, the gap between germline ends came to 17 bases. Germline CDR1 is DFQATT and CDR2 is SNEGSKA (reference sequence). CDR3 nucleotides: TGCAGTGCTCCCCCCGGAGGGGAACTCTATAATTCACCCCTCCACTTT. Its protein product is CSAPPGGELYNSPLHF.

In its sample, this clonotype was seen a few times. This chain connects TRBV18 to TRBJ2-5; D unclear. CDR3 length: 13 residues. Germline CDR1 reads KGHSH; CDR2 reads LQKENI. The ends were cut back, 3 bases at V and 2 bases at J, with 7 bases in the middle. CDR3 DNA: TGTGCCAGCTCACCCTCCCAACAAGAGACCCAGTACTTC. The encoded protein is CASSPSQQETQYF.

V is TRBV12-3 or TRBV12-4 and J is TRBJ2-5, with 11 bases that match TRBD2. V shed 3 bases, J shed 0 bases, and the junction held 9 bases outside the gene matches. This CDR3 has 18 amino acids. CDR3: CASSFTSGGLAYQETQYF. In nucleotides, the CDR3 is TGTGCCAGCAGTTTTACTAGCGGGGGCCTAGCGTACCAAGAGACCCAGTACTTC.

Only a few counts were recorded for this clonotype. The chain links TRBV20-1 to TRBJ2-5, with 8 bases lining up with TRBD1. V trimming: 0 bases; J trimming: 1 base; junction bases outside the gene matches: 4. The CDR3 spans 15 residues. The germline gives CDR1 DFQATT, CDR2 SNEGSKA (reference sequence). In DNA form, the CDR3 reads TGCAGTGCTAGAGAGGACAGGGAACTCCAAGAGACCCAGTACTTC. It encodes CSAREDRELQETQYF.

Only a few counts were recorded for this clonotype. The J gene is TRBJ2-5, the V gene TRBV7-2; D ambiguous. With 1 base removed from V and 3 bases from J, the gap between germline ends came to 9 bases. The V gene's germline CDR1 is SGHTA and CDR2 FQGNSA. The CDR3 length is 14 residues. The CDR3 nucleotides read TGTGCCAGCAGCTTAGGGAGTAGAAAAGAGACCCAGTACTTC. It translates to CASSLGSRKETQYF.

The V gene is TRBV29-1, the J gene TRBJ2-1, with 11 nucleotides matching TRBD1. J lost 4 bases, V lost 4 bases, and 12 bases had no gene match. Germline V gene lookup returns CDR1 SQVTM and CDR2 ANQGSEA. This CDR3 contains 17 residues. The CDR3 coding sequence is TGCAGCGTTGCGCGTTTGGGACAGGGGGTTGGGTACAATGAGCAGTTCTTC. Amino acid sequence: CSVARLGQGVGYNEQFF.

V usage is TRBV29-1 and J usage is TRBJ1-1; D remains ambiguous. V lost 5 bases to trimming and J lost 4 bases, with 11 bases between them. CDR1 and CDR2 from the germline V gene are SQVTM and ANQGSEA. The CDR3 consists of 12 residues. The CDR3 coding sequence is TGCAGCGTTCAAGCAGGAATCACTGAAGCTTTCTTT. Translated: CSVQAGITEAFF.

This clonotype was recorded many times. This chain links TRBV7-2 with TRBJ2-5; 8 nucleotides align to TRBD1. The J call may be in error: the DNA end matches TRBJ2-7 better. The germline gives CDR1 SGHTA, CDR2 FQGNSA. This CDR3 has 14 amino acids. In DNA, the CDR3 is TGTGCCAGCAGCCTCGGACAGGGTGTCCACGAGCAGTACTTC. It codes for CASSLGQGVHEQYF.

This clonotype was seen only a few times. The genes are TRBV6-6 and TRBJ2-5; tentative D call: TRBD2 (6 bases). The CDR3 runs 14 residues. Germline V CDR1 and CDR2: MNHNY, SVGAGI (reference sequence). The V end lost 7 bases, the J end lost 2 bases, and 14 bases lay between the germline ends. The CDR3 loop reads CASISNGGQETQYF. CDR3 nucleotides: TGTGCCAGCATATCAAACGGGGGTCAAGAGACCCAGTACTTC.

The chain is built from TRBV29-1 and TRBJ2-3, with D possibly TRBD1 on 5 matching bases. The CDR3 totals 15 residues. The V gene lost 5 bases and the J gene lost 3 bases, with 18 bases spanning the gap. Germline V gene lookup returns CDR1 SQVTM and CDR2 ANQGSEA. The CDR3 loop reads CSVSGSWGRTDTQYF. The CDR3 DNA follows: TGCAGCGTTTCTGGTAGCTGGGGCCGGACAGATACGCAGTATTTT.

The chain couples TRBV12-3 or TRBV12-4 to TRBJ1-1; TRBD1 might be the D (5 bases). The CDR3 spans 15 residues. Trimming left V 2 bases short and J 2 bases short, with 12 bases between. For the CDR3, the DNA is TGTGCCAGCAGTTTATACCAGGGAATCAACACTGAAGCTTTCTTT. Protein product: CASSLYQGINTEAFF.

The gene calls are TRBV25-1 and TRBJ1-1; possibly TRBD1 for D (5 bases). V was pared by 4 bases and J by 7 bases, with 16 bases between. The germline CDR1 and CDR2 sequences are MGHDK and SYGVNS. The CDR3 totals 14 residues. For the CDR3, the DNA is TGTGCCAGCAGTGTCAGAAGCTGGGACGGTGAAGCTTTCTTT. Protein product: CASSVRSWDGEAFF.

This clonotype has more than one count but fewer than ten. The chain is built from TRBV4-3 and TRBJ2-6; D gene unclear. V was clipped by 1 base and J by 0 bases, with 7 bases between them. The CDR3 sequence is 16 residues long. Looked up from germline, CDR1 is LGHNA and CDR2 is YSLEER. Written as DNA, the CDR3 is TGCGCCAGCAGCCAAGTCGGCTTCTCTGGGGCCAACGTCCTGACTTTC. Translating gives CASSQVGFSGANVLTF.

V and J are TRBV6-2 or TRBV6-3 and TRBJ1-5; D is possibly TRBD1 (5 bases). V gave up 6 bases and J gave up 2 bases, with 23 bases separating them. Germline V CDR1 and CDR2: MNHEY, SVGEGT. The CDR3 sequence is 18 residues long. The CDR3 is CASRYGTLDLMGNQPQHF. The CDR3 region has the DNA TGTGCCAGCAGATACGGGACCCTAGATCTTATGGGCAATCAGCCCCAGCATTTT.

This clonotype was seen a few times. The V call is TRBV7-2, the J call TRBJ2-1; possible D gene TRBD2, 6 bases. Germline loops: CDR1 SGHTA, CDR2 FQGNSA. V lost 0 bases to trimming and J lost 6 bases, with 12 bases between them. The CDR3 sequence is 15 residues long. CDR3 region: CASSLALAGLNEQFF. CDR3 in DNA: TGTGCCAGCAGCTTAGCTTTGGCGGGGCTCAATGAGCAGTTCTTC.